The present T cell receptor (beta chain) was sequenced within a study of cytomegalovirus exposure and HLA in healthy donors. This CDR3 comprises 15 residues. The junction had 9 bases not matched to a gene; V was cut back by 5 bases and J by 3 bases. CDR1 and CDR2 from the germline V gene are SGHRS and YFSETQ. Both 60 Vbeta primers and 13 Jbeta primers went into the PCR. Profiling relied on immunoSEQ multiplex PCR, and the TCRdb table lists in-frame clones only, not all of them. The sample data list 75,000 to 85,000 clones. The chain couples TRBV5-1 to TRBJ2-5; 8 bases are a match to TRBD2. This TCR derives from a man in his fifties in good health and CMV-seronegative. The sequencing input was PBMCs. CDR3 nucleotides: TGCGCCAGCAGTCCACTTGTACTAGCGGAAGAGACCCAGTACTTC. The encoded protein is CASSPLVLAEETQYF. Based on the CDR3 plus reference TRBV5-1 and TRBJ2-5, the full variable domain is KAGVTQTPRYLIKTRGQQVTLSCSPISGHRSVSWYQQTPGQGLQFLFEYFSETQRNKGNFPGRFSGRQFSNSRSEMNVSTLELGDSALYLCASSPLVLAEETQYFGPGTRLLVL.